Following are 20 T cell receptor beta chains from one sample sequenced in a study of radiotherapy plus CTLA-4 blockade in lung cancer. Measured with immunoSEQ multiplex PCR; TCRdb has only the in-frame clones, and not every one. The profile shows tens of thousands of clones, roughly 76% of them singletons. The sample in question was peripheral blood, obtained from a patient treated with radiotherapy plus ipilimumab. These TCRs come from a human donor with non-small cell lung cancer who had a complete response to radiotherapy plus ipilimumab.

V gene TRBV18 combines with J gene TRBJ2-7; D is possibly TRBD1 (6 bases). The germline CDR1 and CDR2 sequences are KGHSH and LQKENI. This CDR3 spans 14 amino acids. Trimming left V 0 bases short and J 5 bases short, with 11 bases between. CDR3 in DNA: TGTGCCAGCTCACCACCGGCAGGGGTCGACGAGCAGTACTTC. It codes for CASSPPAGVDEQYF.

This clone came up a few times. V gene TRBV28 combines with J gene TRBJ2-7, with 12 bases identical to TRBD2. V shed 5 bases and J 1 base; nucleotides not matched to a gene: 6. This CDR3 is built from 16 residues. Germline V gives CDR1 MDHEN, CDR2 SYDVKM. CDR3 DNA: TGTGCCAGCAGTACCTCGACTAGCGGGAGATCCTACGAGCAGTACTTC. Its translation is CASSTSTSGRSYEQYF.

The J gene is TRBJ2-5, the V gene TRBV18; TRBD1 might be the D (6 bases). The ends were cut back, 2 bases at V and 2 bases at J, with 12 bases in the middle. Germline CDR1 reads KGHSH; CDR2 reads LQKENI. The CDR3 totals 15 residues. CDR3 bases: TGTGCCAGCTCACCAAACGGGACACCACAAGAGACCCAGTACTTC. It yields the protein CASSPNGTPQETQYF.

The chain joins TRBV7-2 to TRBJ2-7, with D unclear. The length of the CDR3 is 14 residues. V lost 2 bases, J lost 1 base, and 9 bases lay in between. Germline CDR1 SGHTA, CDR2 FQGNSA. The CDR3 reads CASSLYTESYEQYF. The CDR3 DNA is TGTGCCAGCAGCTTATATACGGAGTCCTACGAGCAGTACTTC.

The chain links TRBV4-1 to TRBJ2-7; 8 bases match TRBD1. This CDR3 is 15 amino acids long. J gave up 2 bases and V 4 bases, and 7 bases lay outside the gene matches. CDR1 is MGHRA and CDR2 is YSYEKL in the germline V gene. DNA of the CDR3: TGCGCCAGCAGCCGGACACAGGGGGGCACCTACGAGCAGTACTTC. Amino acid sequence: CASSRTQGGTYEQYF.

V usage is TRBV5-1 and J usage is TRBJ2-3, with 10 bases fitting TRBD1. With V trimmed by 0 bases and J by 4 bases, 2 bases remained unmatched. This CDR3 contains 15 residues. Germline CDR1 and CDR2: SGHRS and YFSETQ. CDR3 nucleotide sequence: TGCGCCAGCAGCTTGGAGGGGACAGGGGCAGATACGCAGTATTTT. Protein product: CASSLEGTGADTQYF.

The chain uses TRBV27 and TRBJ2-1, with TRBD2 matching over 8 bases. Germline V gene data show CDR1 as MNHEY and CDR2 as SMNVEV (reference sequence). The CDR3 is 14 amino acids. The ends lost 2 bases at V and 9 bases at J; junction bases unmatched: 6. The CDR3 loop is CASSLGGLGGEQFF. The CDR3, as DNA: TGTGCCAGCAGTTTAGGGGGACTAGGCGGTGAGCAGTTCTTC.

CDR3 sequence: CASSLEGQGLYGYTF. The CDR3 region has the DNA TGTGCCAGCAGTTTAGAAGGACAGGGCCTCTATGGCTACACCTTC. This chain links TRBV6-5 with TRBJ1-2, with 8 bases identical to TRBD1. V lost 4 bases, J lost 4 bases, and 8 bases stayed unmatched. The CDR3 length is 15 residues. Germline V gives CDR1 MNHEY, CDR2 SVGAGI.

This sequence joins TRBV4-3 and TRBJ2-7, with 8 bases aligning to TRBD1. The V and J ends lost 4 bases and 2 bases, in that order; junction bases with no gene match: 4. Germline CDR1 reads LGHNA; CDR2 reads YSLEER. The CDR3 is made up of 14 amino acids. CDR3 sequence (DNA): TGCGCCAGCAGCCCCGGGACAGGAGCCTACGAGCAGTACTTC. Protein sequence: CASSPGTGAYEQYF.

The chain links TRBV7-8 to TRBJ2-1; 13 bases are a match to TRBD2. The V segment lost 5 bases and the J segment 6 bases; nucleotides outside the gene matches: 4. Germline V lookup: CDR1 SGHVS, CDR2 FQNEAQ. This CDR3 has 15 amino acids. The CDR3 DNA reads TGTGCCAGCAGCCCCACTAGCGGGAGGGTCAATGAGCAGTTCTTC. Protein product: CASSPTSGRVNEQFF.

The chain employs TRBV5-5 and TRBJ2-7; the D is unclear. The germline V gene has CDR1 SGHKS and CDR2 YYEKEE (reference sequence). The CDR3 length is 12 residues. V was trimmed by 0 bases and J by 5 bases, leaving 6 bases between them. The CDR3 loop reads CASSLGQNEQYF. CDR3 DNA: TGTGCCAGCAGCTTGGGTCAAAACGAGCAGTACTTC.

The chain uses TRBV4-1 and TRBJ1-2; D unclear. The CDR3 consists of 12 residues. Germline assignment: CDR1 MGHRA and CDR2 YSYEKL. The germline V and J ends were trimmed by 1 base and 7 bases, with 7 bases remaining between them. CDR3 sequence: CASSQVHGGYTF. The CDR3 coding sequence is TGCGCCAGCAGCCAAGTCCACGGTGGCTACACCTTC.

This clone was observed a few times. The genes are TRBV20-1 and TRBJ2-1; D is undetermined. The germline V gene encodes CDR1 DFQATT and CDR2 SNEGSKA (reference sequence). The CDR3 loop spans 11 amino acids. Deletions cut 3 bases from V and 12 bases from J, with 12 bases between. The CDR3 nucleotides read TGCAGTGCTAGTACGGGTTTGGGGCAGTTCTTC. Translating it yields CSASTGLGQFF.

At least ten counts were recorded for this clone. V is TRBV23-1 and J is TRBJ1-5; 9 positions agree with TRBD1. TRBV23-1 belongs to the ORF category, with a function that is uncertain. CDR3 length equals 17 residues. The junction had 6 bases not matched to a gene; V was cut back by 2 bases and J by 1 base. In nucleotides, the CDR3 is TGCGCCAGCAGTCAAGAGCCGGACAGGGGAAGCAATCAGCCCCAGCATTTT. It codes for CASSQEPDRGSNQPQHF.

This chain links TRBV15 with TRBJ2-1, with 7 bases identical to TRBD2. Per germline, CDR1 LNHNV and CDR2 YYDKDF (reference sequence). The CDR3 sequence is 15 residues long. V lost 5 bases to trimming and J lost 5 bases; unmatched junction nucleotides: 9. CDR3 sequence (DNA): TGTGCCACCAGCGCCCTACTAGCGACCGACAATGAGCAGTTCTTC. Its translation is CATSALLATDNEQFF.

The chain is built from TRBV6-1 and TRBJ2-1, with TRBD2 as a possible D gene (5 bases). Trimming pared 8 bases from V and 6 bases from J, leaving 11 bases between. The germline V gene has CDR1 MNHNS and CDR2 SASEGT. The CDR3 sequence is 12 residues long. Here the CDR3 reads CASAREGNEQFF. Here the CDR3 DNA reads TGTGCCAGCGCGAGGGAAGGCAATGAGCAGTTCTTC.

The chain couples TRBV10-2 to TRBJ1-4, with a weak D call TRBD1 (5 bases). Germline assignment: CDR1 WSHSY and CDR2 SAAADI. CDR3 size: 16 residues. Trimming left V 6 bases short and J 0 bases short, with 14 bases between. CDR3 sequence: CASRQAGITTNEKLFF. The DNA for the CDR3 is TGCGCCAGCAGACAGGCCGGAATTACAACTAATGAAAAACTGTTTTTT.

The chain recombines TRBV30 with TRBJ1-3; D not certain. This CDR3 comprises 15 residues. Trimming took off 2 bases at V and 4 bases at J, with 15 bases between the two ends. Germline CDR1 reads GTSNPN; CDR2 reads SVGIG (reference sequence). In nucleotides, the CDR3 is TGTGCCTGGAGTAATTGGCAGCGACGGGGAAACACCATATATTTT. Encoded protein: CAWSNWQRRGNTIYF.

This chain connects TRBV5-4 to TRBJ1-4; weak D call: TRBD1 (5 bases). The CDR3 is 15 residues long. Per the germline V gene, CDR1 is SGHNT and CDR2 is YYREEE (reference sequence). V lost 4 bases and J 5 bases, leaving 15 bases between the germline ends. The CDR3, as DNA: TGTGCCAGCAGCAAAACAGGCGGGGGGAATGAAAAACTGTTTTTT. Amino acid sequence: CASSKTGGGNEKLFF. Full variable domain (missing parts from reference TRBV5-4 and TRBJ1-4): ETGVTQSPTHLIKTRGQQVTLRCSSQSGHNTVSWYQQALGQGPQFIFQYYREEENGRGNFPPRFSGLQFPNYSSELNVNALELDDSALYLCASSKTGGGNEKLFFGSGTQLSVL.

The J gene is TRBJ2-3, the V gene TRBV27; perhaps TRBD2 as D (6 bases). The CDR3 covers 17 residues. Germline V lookup: CDR1 MNHEY, CDR2 SMNVEV (reference sequence). V gave up 0 bases and J gave up 4 bases, with 17 bases separating them. In DNA form, the CDR3 reads TGTGCCAGCAGTTTATCGTCGTGGGGGGTTCTAGCAGATACGCAGTATTTT. Its translation: CASSLSSWGVLADTQYF.